This entry describes one T cell receptor beta chain. Its specificity is unknown. Those who donated were healthy bone marrow donors. Trimming removed 7 bases from V and 5 bases from J; junction bases left unmatched: 16. The CDR3 has 16 residues. This sample was taken from a study of cytomegalovirus exposure and HLA in healthy donors. Study results and limitations: Investigators reported 150 to 200 TCR beta chains as tied to cytomegalovirus. A prior analysis recorded that most TCR beta V segments were productive about 90% or about 30% of the time. Presence/absence analysis assumed near-uniform sequencing depth across donors.

Primers for the PCR totalled 60 Vbeta and 13 Jbeta. TCRdb keeps only in-frame clones here, not all; method: immunoSEQ multiplex PCR. The sample lists 280,000 or so clones; around 90% were seen once. The chain is built from TRBV23-1 and TRBJ1-1; 7 bases match TRBD1. TRBV23-1 is labeled an ORF, and its function is uncertain. Sequenced: PBMCs. The sequence was obtained from a woman aged 18-29 years in good health and CMV-seronegative. This CDR3 is CASKQRDSMKETEAFF. The CDR3 nucleotides read TGCGCCAGCAAACAACGGGACAGCATGAAGGAAACTGAAGCTTTCTTT.